One T cell receptor (beta chain) is described in this entry. Its antigen is as yet unknown. The sample originates from a study of T cells expressing NK-cell markers. Study-wide points: As a fraction of CD8+ T cells, dominant NKG2C+ clonotypes reached about 1.0-7.5% in six donors.

Generation of TCR beta cDNA was performed by 5'RACE template switching incorporating UMIs. TCRdb derives one entry per CDR3 protein from the 5' RACE reads, leaving out DNA. The listing contains some 410,000 distinct CDR3 sequences. Germline V lookup: CDR1 SGHTA, CDR2 FQGTGA. CDR3 size: 18 residues. This TCR came from a woman aged 18-70 years in good health. Sequencing was done on a sample of blood T cells: a sorted CD56 or NKG2C T cell subset, CD4+ or CD8+ T cells, or bulk PBMC T cells (not recorded which). The gene calls are TRBV7-3 and TRBJ1-6; TCRdb proposes TRBD1, but this gene call is untestable without DNA. The CDR3 is CASSPTKDPGRDNSPLHF.